The clone carrying this T cell receptor beta chain was seen a single time. Produced via immunoSEQ multiplex PCR; TCRdb's table is partial and in-frame only. The sample has more than 55,000 clones; around 80% are singletons. Trimming shortened V by 3 bases and J by 3 bases, and 12 bases separated the two germline ends. The CDR3 totals 14 residues. Germline CDR1 reads MDHEN; CDR2 reads SYDVKM. This record comes from a study of early stage breast cancer tumors. The specimen sequenced was blood. This chain uses TRBV28 with TRBJ2-7, with TRBD1 as a possible D gene (5 bases). This TCR was sampled from a person aged 35 to 50 with breast cancer. This CDR3 reads CASSLEQAGYEQYF. CDR3 coding DNA: TGTGCCAGCAGTTTGGAACAGGCAGGCTACGAGCAGTACTTC.